These 32 T cell receptor beta chains originate from one sample sequenced in a study of spatial heterogeneity in lung cancer. Time point denoted: sample taken at primary tumor resection. TCRdb reanalysed the 5' RACE reads using MiXCR and keeps one entry per CDR3 protein. The table shows some 55,000 distinct CDR3 sequences, with roughly 6.4% occurring only once. Sequencing was performed on PBMCs, taken at surgery. The receptors shown here come from a female donor with early-stage non-small cell lung cancer.

The table lists this clonotype with many counts. The chain links TRBV11-2 to TRBJ2-5; 7 nucleotides agree with TRBD2. V lost 3 bases, J lost 5 bases, and 6 bases stayed unmatched. The CDR3 is made up of 14 amino acids. CDR1 is SGHAT, CDR2 FQNNGV, per germline. The chain's CDR3 is CASSFGGSGETQYF. CDR3 nucleotides: TGTGCCAGCAGCTTCGGGGGGTCGGGGGAGACCCAGTACTTC. The whole variable domain, remainder taken from reference TRBV11-2 and TRBJ2-5, is EAGVAQSPRYKIIEKRQSVAFWCNPISGHATLYWYQQILGQGPKLLIQFQNNGVVDDSQLPKDRFSAERLKGVDSTLKIQPAKLEDSAVYLCASSFGGSGETQYFGPGTRLLVL.

This clonotype was counted ten times or more. The V and J genes are TRBV27 and TRBJ1-1; D gene unclear. Trimming removed 3 bases from V and 0 bases from J, with 8 bases in between. CDR1 is MNHEY, CDR2 SMNVEV, per germline (reference sequence). CDR3 length: 14 amino acids. CDR3 amino acids: CASSFGVMNTEAFF. The CDR3 DNA reads as TGTGCCAGCAGTTTCGGGGTTATGAACACTGAAGCTTTCTTT.

The sample holds many counts of this clonotype. The V and J genes are TRBV27 and TRBJ2-3, with D perhaps being TRBD1 or TRBD2 (6 bases each). The CDR3 totals 18 residues. V lost 6 bases, J lost 2 bases, and 24 bases lay in between. Germline V gene data show CDR1 as MNHEY and CDR2 as SMNVEV (reference sequence). The CDR3 nucleotides read TGTGCCAGCAGCCCAAGGGTAGCAGGAGGGGGGCCCACAGATACGCAGTATTTT. Protein: CASSPRVAGGGPTDTQYF.

The chain carries TRBV7-2 and TRBJ2-7, with a tentative D call TRBD2 (6 bases). Looked up from germline, CDR1 is SGHTA and CDR2 is FQGNSA. CDR3 size: 15 residues. V lost 5 bases, J lost 1 base, and 15 bases lay in between. The DNA for the CDR3 is TGTGCCAGCAGCCGGGAGCGGCTTCCGTCCTACGAGCAGTACTTC. This sequence encodes CASSRERLPSYEQYF.

This clonotype was found many times. This sequence joins TRBV28 and TRBJ2-7; D is tentatively TRBD1 or TRBD2 (5 bases each). The CDR3 has 13 residues. Germline V CDR1 and CDR2: MDHEN, SYDVKM. The V gene lost 5 bases and the J gene lost 4 bases, with 12 bases spanning the gap. This chain's CDR3 is CASSGTPSYEQYF. CDR3 nucleotides: TGTGCCAGCAGTGGGACCCCTAGTTACGAGCAGTACTTC.

This clonotype was seen ten or more times. The chain combines TRBV30 with TRBJ1-2; perhaps TRBD1 as D (5 bases). CDR3 length equals 11 residues. Trimming removed 5 bases at V and 5 bases at J, with 9 bases between. From germline, CDR1 is GTSNPN and CDR2 SVGIG (reference sequence). The CDR3, as DNA: TGTGCCTGGGGGACGGAGTATGGCTACACCTTC. Its translation is CAWGTEYGYTF.

This clonotype was seen a few times. V usage is TRBV7-9 and J usage is TRBJ2-5; 7 positions agree with TRBD2. The CDR3 totals 14 residues. The germline V gene has CDR1 SEHNR and CDR2 FQNEAQ (reference sequence). The J segment lost 4 bases and the V segment lost 5 bases, leaving 7 bases of the junction unmatched. The CDR3, as DNA: TGTGCCAGCAGCCCTGGGACTACTCTAGAGACCCAGTACTTC. Protein: CASSPGTTLETQYF.

This chain links TRBV7-3 with TRBJ2-2; 7 positions match TRBD2. The CDR3 has 15 residues. The V segment lost 5 bases and the J segment 4 bases; nucleotides outside the gene matches: 7. CDR1 and CDR2 (germline): SGHTA, FQGTGA. The CDR3 loop is CASSLGTTPTGELFF. Written as DNA, the CDR3 is TGTGCCAGCAGCCTAGGGACTACTCCCACCGGGGAGCTGTTTTTT.

The V call is TRBV19, the J call TRBJ2-1; the D gene is possibly TRBD2 (6 bases). The V end was cut by 9 bases, the J end by 1 base, with 16 bases between. The CDR3 is 15 amino acids. Germline V gene lookup returns CDR1 LNHDA and CDR2 SQIVND (reference sequence). The DNA for the CDR3 is TGTGCCAGCCTCAACAAGGGGACTTCCTACAATGAGCAGTTCTTC. Translated: CASLNKGTSYNEQFF. Full variable domain (rest looked up from reference TRBV19 and TRBJ2-1): DGGITQSPKYLFRKEGQNVTLSCEQNLNHDAMYWYRQDPGQGLRLIYYSQIVNDFQKGDIAEGYSVSREKKESFPLTVTSAQKNPTAFYLCASLNKGTSYNEQFFGPGTRLTVL.

At least ten counts were recorded for this clonotype. The V gene is TRBV7-2, the J gene TRBJ1-1; D gene ambiguous. Trimming removed 5 bases from V and 3 bases from J, with 10 bases in between. The CDR3 runs 13 residues. Germline CDR1 reads SGHTA; CDR2 reads FQGNSA. This chain's CDR3 is CASSPLSYTEAFF. The CDR3 DNA is TGTGCCAGCAGCCCCCTCAGCTACACTGAAGCTTTCTTT.

This clonotype was picked up many times. This sequence joins TRBV7-6 and TRBJ2-6; 11 bases are a match to TRBD2. The CDR3 length is 16 residues. Trimming removed 9 bases from V and 0 bases from J; junction bases left unmatched: 4. Germline assignment: CDR1 SGHVS and CDR2 FNYEAQ. This CDR3 is CASGLAGSSGANVLTF. The CDR3 DNA sequence: TGTGCCAGTGGACTAGCGGGCTCCTCTGGGGCCAACGTCCTGACTTTC. Full variable domain (remainder filled in from reference TRBV7-6 and TRBJ2-6): GAGVSQSPRYKVTKRGQDVALRCDPISGHVSLYWYRQALGQGPEFLTYFNYEAQQDKSGLPNDRFSAERPEGSISTLTIQRTEQRDSAMYRCASGLAGSSGANVLTFGAGSRLTVL.

This clonotype was seen repeatedly, ten times or more. This chain uses TRBV5-1 with TRBJ2-5, with D possibly TRBD1 on 6 matching bases. V lost 0 bases to trimming and J lost 4 bases, with 7 bases between them. CDR1 SGHRS and CDR2 YFSETQ come from the germline V gene. The CDR3 covers 13 residues. The chain's CDR3 is CASSLARGETQYF. The CDR3 nucleotides are TGCGCCAGCAGCTTGGCCAGGGGAGAGACCCAGTACTTC. The full variable domain, in which reference TRBV5-1 and TRBJ2-5 provide the parts outside the CDR3, is KAGVTQTPRYLIKTRGQQVTLSCSPISGHRSVSWYQQTPGQGLQFLFEYFSETQRNKGNFPGRFSGRQFSNSRSEMNVSTLELGDSALYLCASSLARGETQYFGPGTRLLVL.

This clonotype turned up a few times. This chain links TRBV12-3 or TRBV12-4 with TRBJ1-1, with no clear D. The CDR3 has 14 amino acids. V shed 0 bases and J shed 8 bases, with 13 bases lying between them. The CDR3 coding sequence is TGTGCCAGCAGTTTAGCGATGGATGAAAGGGAAGCTTTCTTT. Encoded protein: CASSLAMDEREAFF.

This clonotype was observed a few times. The J gene is TRBJ2-7, the V gene TRBV21-1; the DNA was not compared with TRBD1, the D call given in the table. TRBV21-1 is a pseudogene locus. This CDR3 spans 14 amino acids. Here the CDR3 reads CASSKRQRNYEQYF. CDR3 nucleotide sequence: TGTGCCAGCAGCAAGCGACAGCGAAACTACGAGCAGTACTTC.

This clonotype was recorded at least ten times. The chain employs TRBV10-3 and TRBJ1-6; maybe TRBD1 (6 bases). Germline V gene lookup returns CDR1 ENHRY and CDR2 SYGVKD. Deletions cut 6 bases from V and 7 bases from J, with 16 bases between. The CDR3 extends over 15 amino acids. The CDR3 loop is CAIRDTGQRNSPLHF. The CDR3 DNA reads as TGTGCCATCAGGGATACTGGACAGAGGAATTCACCCCTCCACTTT.

The sample holds many counts of this clonotype. V gene TRBV19 combines with J gene TRBJ1-2, with D perhaps matching TRBD1 (5 bases). Between the trimmed V and J ends, which lost 1 base and 8 bases, there was a span of 20 bases. This CDR3 is 16 amino acids long. Germline loops: CDR1 LNHDA, CDR2 SQIVND (reference sequence). The CDR3 coding sequence is TGTGCCAGTAGTATAGCTGTCGGGACCTCCGGGACCGGCTACACCTTC. It specifies CASSIAVGTSGTGYTF.

The chain has TRBV7-8 and TRBJ1-3; TRBD1 matches 8 bases. Germline CDR1 SGHVS, CDR2 FQNEAQ. The length of the CDR3 is 15 residues. V gave up 5 bases and J gave up 1 base; unmatched junction bases: 4. CDR3 amino acids: CASSVRTGSGNTIYF. In DNA form, the CDR3 reads TGTGCCAGCAGCGTCCGGACAGGGTCTGGAAACACCATATATTTT. The complete variable domain, with remaining parts taken from reference TRBV7-8 and TRBJ1-3, reads GAGVSQSPRYKVAKRGQDVALRCDPISGHVSLFWYQQALGQGPEFLTYFQNEAQLDKSGLPSDRFFAERPEGSVSTLKIQRTQQEDSAVYLCASSVRTGSGNTIYFGEGSWLTVV.

This clonotype was seen only a few times. The rearrangement uses TRBV6-6 and TRBJ1-6; 7 positions match TRBD1. There are 15 residues in the CDR3. V shed 2 bases and J 9 bases; nucleotides not matched to a gene: 7. CDR1 is MNHNY and CDR2 is SVGAGI in the germline V gene (reference sequence). The CDR3 is CASSYGQAIGSPLHF. In DNA, the CDR3 is TGTGCCAGCAGTTACGGACAGGCTATAGGTTCACCCCTCCACTTT.

In this sample, this clonotype turned up many times. The rearrangement uses TRBV20-1 and TRBJ1-2, with a possible D match to TRBD1 (6 bases). The CDR3 sequence is 12 residues long. The V and J ends lost 3 bases and 7 bases respectively, with 12 bases between them. Germline loops: CDR1 DFQATT, CDR2 SNEGSKA (reference sequence). As DNA, the CDR3 is TGCAGTGCTAGTCGGCAGGGGTTTGGCTACACCTTC. Translated, it gives CSASRQGFGYTF.

The chain is built from TRBV14 and TRBJ2-2, with D possibly matching TRBD1 (5 bases). The germline CDR1 and CDR2 sequences are SGHDN and FVKESK. The length of the CDR3 is 13 residues. Deletions cut 4 bases from V and 6 bases from J, with 9 bases between. CDR3 sequence reads: CASSPLGPGELFF. The CDR3 DNA reads as TGTGCCAGCAGCCCCCTGGGGCCCGGGGAGCTGTTTTTT.

J is TRBJ2-1 and V is TRBV7-2, with D perhaps matching TRBD2 (5 bases). The CDR3 runs 15 residues. V lost 3 bases, J lost 7 bases, and 16 bases lay in between. The germline V gene has CDR1 SGHTA and CDR2 FQGNSA. In DNA, the CDR3 is TGTGCCAGCAGCTTGGAACGGGGAATCGAGAATGAGCAGTTCTTC. It translates to CASSLERGIENEQFF. Together with reference TRBV7-2 and TRBJ2-1, the CDR3 gives the full variable domain: GAGVSQSPSNKVTEKGKDVELRCDPISGHTALYWYRQSLGQGLEFLIYFQGNSAPDKSGLPSDRFSAERTGGSVSTLTIQRTQQEDSAVYLCASSLERGIENEQFFGPGTRLTVL.

The table lists this clonotype with many counts. The chain carries TRBV10-2 and TRBJ2-3; weak D call: TRBD2 (6 bases). CDR1 is WSHSY and CDR2 is SAAADI in the germline V gene. Trimming left V 6 bases short and J 2 bases short, with 12 bases between. The CDR3 is 14 amino acids. The CDR3 DNA reads TGCGCCAGCAGCGGACTGGACTACACAGATACGCAGTATTTT. Translating it yields CASSGLDYTDTQYF.

This chain uses TRBV6-5 with TRBJ2-5, with D perhaps TRBD2 (6 bases). This CDR3 contains 14 residues. V was shortened by 2 bases and J by 5 bases, with 12 bases between the two germline ends. CDR1 is MNHEY, CDR2 SVGAGI, per germline. As DNA, the CDR3 is TGTGCCAGCAGTTACAGAGGAGGAGGGGAGACCCAGTACTTC. It encodes CASSYRGGGETQYF.

This clonotype appeared many times. The V call is TRBV7-9, the J call TRBJ1-3; D is possibly TRBD1 (5 bases). The CDR3 extends over 13 amino acids. The germline CDR1 and CDR2 sequences are SEHNR and FQNEAQ (reference sequence). Trimming left V 7 bases short and J 8 bases short, with 15 bases between. CDR3 residues: CASTSRESDTIYF. CDR3 nucleotides: TGTGCCAGCACCTCCAGGGAGTCGGACACCATATATTTT.

The V gene is TRBV20-1, the J gene TRBJ1-2, with 9 bases that match TRBD1. Per germline, CDR1 DFQATT and CDR2 SNEGSKA (reference sequence). The CDR3 extends over 14 amino acids. V shed 3 bases, J shed 9 bases, and the junction held 11 bases outside the gene matches. Written as DNA, the CDR3 is TGCAGTGCTAGGGGACAGGGAGGTTTAATCCGCTACACCTTC. The encoded protein is CSARGQGGLIRYTF.

The table lists this clonotype with many counts. This sequence joins TRBV12-3 or TRBV12-4 and TRBJ1-1; 7 bases line up with TRBD1. The CDR3 runs 14 residues. Germline trimming cut 8 bases from V and 2 bases from J; bases unmatched to any gene: 8. The CDR3 DNA sequence: TGTGCCAGCGGTCCACGGGACAGAAACACTGAAGCTTTCTTT. It is translated as CASGPRDRNTEAFF.

This clonotype has a count of ten or more. This chain links TRBV12-3 or TRBV12-4 with TRBJ2-3; 8 nucleotides agree with TRBD2. The J segment lost 6 bases and the V segment lost 6 bases, leaving 8 bases of the junction unmatched. The CDR3 has 14 residues. CDR3 sequence: CASRRGGLVDTQYF. CDR3 bases: TGTGCCAGCAGGCGCGGGGGGTTGGTGGATACGCAGTATTTT.

Many counts were recorded for this clonotype. V is TRBV3-1 and J is TRBJ2-1; the match to TRBD1 covers 7 bases. The germline CDR1 and CDR2 sequences are LGHDT and YNNKEL (reference sequence). After removal of 4 bases from V and 6 bases from J, the junction contained 3 bases not matched to a gene. CDR3 length: 13 amino acids. CDR3 amino acids: CASSPNRGNEQFF. The DNA for the CDR3 is TGTGCCAGCAGCCCGAACAGGGGCAATGAGCAGTTCTTC.

On this clonotype: Just one base apart from a much larger clone, this may be a read error. CDR3 residues: CASSDEQNTGELFF. In nucleotides, the CDR3 is TGTGCCAGCAGTGACGAACAAAACACCGGGGAGCTGTTTTTT. The chain uses TRBV2 and TRBJ2-2; D remains unclear. The CDR3 length is 14 residues. Germline lookup yields CDR1 SNHLY and CDR2 FYNNEI. V shed 3 bases and J shed 2 bases, with 7 bases lying between them.

This clonotype was seen many times. This chain uses TRBV29-1 with TRBJ2-7; the match to TRBD2 covers 12 bases. The CDR3 is 17 amino acids. Germline CDR1 reads SQVTM; CDR2 reads ANQGSEA. With V trimmed by 4 bases and J by 0 bases, 10 bases remained unmatched. CDR3 sequence reads: CSVAGLAGWSGSYEQYF. CDR3 in DNA: TGCAGCGTTGCAGGACTAGCGGGATGGTCCGGCTCCTACGAGCAGTACTTC.

This clonotype was counted at least ten times. The rearrangement links TRBV7-9 to TRBJ2-7; TRBD2 matches 8 bases. The CDR3 sequence is 15 residues long. V dropped 0 bases and J dropped 3; count of bases not matched to a gene: 4. The germline CDR1 and CDR2 sequences are SEHNR and FQNEAQ (reference sequence). CDR3 coding DNA: TGTGCCAGCAGCTTAGCGGGACTAGTGGTCTACGAGCAGTACGTC. The encoded protein is CASSLAGLVVYEQYV.

This clonotype was observed many times. This chain uses TRBV12-3 or TRBV12-4 with TRBJ1-5; D is unclear. The CDR3 loop spans 15 amino acids. The V end was cut by 3 bases, the J end by 0 bases, with 9 bases between. CDR3 sequence: CASSLDGNSNQPQHF. In DNA form, the CDR3 reads TGTGCCAGCAGTTTGGATGGCAATAGCAATCAGCCCCAGCATTTT.